The entry that follows covers one T cell receptor beta chain sequence. Its antigen remains unidentified. There are no base qualities to consult, and no much larger clone falls within one base. This record comes from a study of OX40 agonist ivuxolimab in advanced cancers. Turning to the overall study: Ivuxolimab was an agonistic, fully human IgG2 monoclonal antibody directed against OX40 (CD134), a costimulatory receptor. Intravenous ivuxolimab was administered to patients every 2 weeks at six dose levels: 0.01, 0.1, 0.3, 1.5, 3 and 10 mg/kg. Patients were allowed to have had prior anti-PD-1, anti-PD-L1 or anti-CTLA-4 therapy, and more than 35% of the dose-escalation patients had been treated with checkpoint inhibitors. A male proportion of around 81% and a mean age of approximately 58 years, ranging from 23 to 79, were recorded for the dose-escalation cohort. Among the 50 to 55 dose-escalation patients, around 20 had hepatocellular carcinoma, some 15 melanoma, 9 renal cell carcinoma and 9 head and neck cancer. Peripheral TCRbeta sequencing aimed to test whether ivuxolimab altered TCR sequence diversity and caused clonal T-cell expansion. The paper reports the monotherapy dose-escalation portion (N = 52 patients) of the phase I ivuxolimab trial. Three dose-escalation patients achieved partial responses, one with hepatocellular carcinoma and two with cutaneous melanoma. Overall study results and their limits: On average, CD8+ T cells showed more expanded clones than CD4+ T cells after ivuxolimab. Low levels of normalized T-cell clonal expansion were also seen in some patients who did not respond. In the 0.1-3.0 mg/kg groups, partial responders were among the patients with the lowest normalized peripheral clonal expansion, particularly in CD8+ T cells. At doses of 0.1 to 3.0 mg/kg, clonal expansion of both CD4+ and CD8+ T cells in blood was seen between baseline and week 6. Which antigens the clonally expanded peripheral T cells were specific for was not determined.

Genomic DNA was extracted from sorted cells for sequencing of the TCRbeta CDR3 region. The immunoSEQ Assay was used for sequencing of TCRbeta CDR3 regions. This is the immuneACCESS table as TCRdb keeps it, with only in-frame sequences that have V and J called. A part of the clones is gone; compared with another copy, unresolved V genes explain less than half, and the rest is unexplained. The sample table shows fewer than 30,000 clones, and around four fifths are seen once. The ten biggest clones cover 26% of the sample. Patients with a history of autoimmune disease or receiving systemic immunosuppression were excluded from the trial. Peripheral blood for TCR sequencing was collected from all dose cohorts at baseline, on cycle 4 day 1, and on cycle 7 day 1. The samples were taken from a phase I, first-in-human, multicenter, open-label dose-escalation trial of ivuxolimab. The trial enrolled adults with locally advanced or metastatic head and neck squamous cell, hepatocellular, melanoma or renal cell carcinoma. Before TCR sequencing, CD4+ T cells and CD8+ T cells were sorted from peripheral blood as separate populations.

The CDR3 measures 14 amino acids from cysteine to phenylalanine. This entry keeps only the CDR3 DNA: 42 bases, framed from base 1. A distance of 9 bases separates the germline ends of V and J, which lose 0 bases and 3 bases respectively. From a lookup of the germline V gene, CDR1 and CDR2 are SGDLS and YYNGEE. The chain is made from TRBV9 and TRBJ1-1, with no reliable assignment of the D segment. The sample here was CD4+ or CD8+ T cells sorted from blood, taken in a trial of the OX40 agonist ivuxolimab. This receptor was taken from an adult with an advanced solid tumor such as melanoma, head and neck, liver or kidney cancer. The bases read TGTGCCAGCAGCGTAGCCCCTCGGGACACTGAAGCTTTCTTT. Its translation is CASSVAPRDTEAFF.